Reported below is one T cell receptor (beta chain). Its antigen remains unidentified. This sample is part of a study of T cell responses to AZD1222 COVID-19 vaccine. Germline lookup yields CDR1 DFQATT and CDR2 SNEGSKA (reference sequence). The CDR3 contains 13 residues. V gave up 3 bases and J gave up 2 bases, with 11 bases separating them. Study results and limitations: There were mostly white British donors and more females than males, and clonal diversity was possibly underestimated. The span of vaccine-associated CD4 TCRs extended across spike, with dominance at 160-218 and 743-854. The repertoires were collected only after the peak T cell response.

Generated by immunoSEQ multiplex PCR, the TCRdb table keeps only in-frame clones and is missing some. The table lists approximately 200,000 clones, roughly 94% of them singletons. This sequence was found in an adult who received the MenACWY meningococcal vaccine as a control. The V gene is TRBV20-1, the J gene TRBJ2-7; no reliable D call. This specimen consisted of peripheral blood, obtained 28 days after the second dose of the MenACWY control vaccine. The CDR3 DNA is TGCAGTGCTAGTGGTGGCAATACCTACGAGCAGTACTTC. Protein sequence: CSASGGNTYEQYF.